This T cell receptor beta chain was recovered during a study of T-cell memory formation after mild COVID-19. Overall study: Among the donors, TCR clusters were largely specific to each donor.

This clonotype was picked up a small number of times. Trimming removed 2 bases from V and 5 bases from J, with 3 bases in between. CDR1 is SQVTM, CDR2 ANQGSEA, per germline. This CDR3 spans 10 amino acids. Via MiXCR, TCRdb re-called the 5' RACE reads, giving one row per CDR3 protein. The data contain around 140,000 distinct CDR3 sequences, 25% of them singletons. This clonotype originated in an adult woman who had mild COVID-19 (a few samples of this study predate the infection). Cell type and time point are not known. The rearrangement joins TRBV29-1 to TRBJ2-5; D unresolved. The sample comprised PBMCs or a T cell subset sorted from them (not recorded which). CDR3 DNA: TGCAGCGTTGAACGGGAGACCCAGTACTTC. This gives the protein CSVERETQYF.